Many counts were recorded for the clone carrying this T cell receptor beta chain. A single record per CDR3 protein comes from TCRdb applying MiXCR to the 5' RACE reads. Of 20,000 to 25,000 distinct CDR3 sequences listed, around 9.6% were seen once; the top ten hold less than 25%. These data come from a study of spatial heterogeneity in lung cancer. The time point here: blood at routine non-recurrence follow-up after resection. J gave up 6 bases and V 5 bases, and 12 bases lay outside the gene matches. The CDR3 is 15 amino acids. Per germline, CDR1 SEHNR and CDR2 FQNEAQ (reference sequence). The source material was PBMCs, sampled at follow-up. The chain recombines TRBV7-9 with TRBJ1-1; 7 positions match TRBD1. This TCR derives from a male donor with early-stage non-small cell lung cancer. The CDR3 nucleotides read TGTGCCAGCAGCCCACCGAGAGGGGGCGACGCTGAAGCTTTCTTT. Translation gives CASSPPRGGDAEAFF.